This T cell receptor (beta chain) was sequenced in a study of a mutant IDH1 vaccine in newly diagnosed glioma. Study-level background: Patients had received radiotherapy, temozolomide, or both previously, most receiving both.

CDR1 and CDR2 from the germline V gene are LNHNV and YYDKDF (reference sequence). CDR3 length: 16 residues. Germline trimming cut 0 bases from V and 7 bases from J; bases unmatched to any gene: 11. Libraries were prepared by immunoSEQ multiplex PCR; TCRdb keeps only in-frame clonotypes and omits some of them. The table lists about 96,000 clones, about four fifths of them singletons, with roughly 6.9% in the top ten. This clone was seen ten or more times. Time point noted: baseline, week 1 (first vaccination visit). Indicated treatment: pre-vaccination baseline after standard-of-care therapy. The gene calls are TRBV15 and TRBJ1-2; 7 bases align to TRBD1. This clonotype was obtained from a man aged 35-49 years with glioma. This specimen consisted of PBMCs, obtained from a glioma patient treated with radiotherapy, temozolomide or both. The CDR3 region has the DNA TGTGCCACCAGCAGAGATAGCCTCGACAGGGCGCGTGGCTACACCTTC. Translated, it gives CATSRDSLDRARGYTF. The whole variable domain, filled in from reference TRBV15 and TRBJ1-2, reads DAMVIQNPRYQVTQFGKPVTLSCSQTLNHNVMYWYQQKSSQAPKLLFHYYDKDFNNEADTPDNFQSRRPNTSFCFLDIRSPGLGDTAMYLCATSRDSLDRARGYTFGSGTRLTVV.